A selection of T cell receptor beta chains follows, all from one sample in a study of a mutant IDH1 vaccine in newly diagnosed glioma. Their cognate antigens are unknown. The data were produced by immunoSEQ multiplex PCR, yet TCRdb's version contains in-frame clones alone and is incomplete. This table holds about 60,000 clones, around 80% found once. The specimen comprised PBMCs, sampled from a glioma patient whose treatment included an IDH1 peptide vaccine. These receptors were obtained from a man in his thirties or forties with glioma. CDR3s include the opening cysteine and the closing phenylalanine or tryptophan. Fields, in order: D gene, J gene, clone size, V gene, CDR3 protein, CDR3 DNA. D genes are given only for firm matches. Not all rows give a size; the values are once, few, many and, for expanded clones, a class.

>NA|TRBJ2-1|NA|TRBV11-2
CASLEGTSYNEQFF
TGTGCCAGCTTGGAGGGGACCTCCTACAATGAGCAGTTCTTC
>NA|TRBJ2-2|NA|TRBV7-9
CASSDPFRRGRTGELFF
TGTGCCAGCAGCGATCCCTTTAGGAGGGGGCGCACCGGGGAGCTGTTTTTT
>NA|TRBJ2-2|NA|TRBV5-1
CASSRDPQTNTGELFF
TGCGCCAGCAGCCGGGACCCCCAGACTAACACCGGGGAGCTGTTTTTT
>TRBD2|TRBJ2-1|NA|TRBV6-6
CASSGTSGAGEQFF
TGTGCCAGCAGCGGGACTAGCGGGGCGGGTGAGCAGTTCTTC
>NA|TRBJ1-3|NA|TRBV9
CASSTRDDGHTIYF
TGTGCCAGCAGCACCCGGGACGACGGCCATACCATATATTTT
>NA|TRBJ2-4|NA|TRBV7-2
CASSFNRDIFGDIQYF
TGTGCCAGCAGCTTTAACCGAGACATATTCGGGGACATTCAGTACTTC
>NA|TRBJ2-3|NA|TRBV2
CASSEPGLVTDTQYF
TGTGCCAGCAGTGAGCCGGGATTGGTCACAGATACGCAGTATTTT
>NA|TRBJ2-3|NA|TRBV5-4
CASSLEGRKGTDTQYF
TGTGCCAGCAGCTTGGAGGGACGTAAGGGGACAGATACGCAGTATTTT
>NA|TRBJ2-2|NA|TRBV7-2
CASSLAYTTNTGELFF
TGTGCCAGCAGCTTAGCGTACACTACGAACACCGGGGAGCTGTTTTTT
>TRBD2|TRBJ2-7|NA|TRBV15
CATGSGISSYEQYF
TGTGCCACCGGGAGCGGGATAAGCTCCTACGAGCAGTACTTC
>TRBD1|TRBJ1-3|NA|TRBV7-9
CASSRGGADGNTIYF
TGTGCCAGCAGCCGAGGGGGCGCGGATGGAAACACCATATATTTT
>TRBD2|TRBJ2-3|NA|TRBV2
CASLWAGGRTDTQYF
TGTGCCAGCCTGTGGGCGGGGGGGCGCACAGATACGCAGTATTTT
>NA|TRBJ1-4|few|TRBV5-1
CASSVRQASNEKLFF
TGCGCCAGCAGCGTCCGACAGGCGTCTAATGAAAAACTGTTTTTT
>NA|TRBJ2-6|NA|TRBV5-1
CASSLNQGKVSGANVLTF
TGCGCCAGCAGCTTGAATCAGGGGAAAGTGTCTGGGGCCAACGTCCTGACTTTC
>NA|TRBJ2-7|NA|TRBV7-2
CASSLGGRPAYEQYF
TGTGCCAGCAGCTTAGGAGGCAGGCCCGCCTACGAGCAGTACTTC
>TRBD1|TRBJ1-5|NA|TRBV4-1
CASSQSLGQGNQPQHF
TGCGCCAGCAGCCAAAGTTTGGGACAGGGCAATCAGCCCCAGCATTTT
>TRBD1|TRBJ1-2|NA|TRBV6-5
CASSYSEQGSDGYTF
TGTGCCAGCAGTTACTCGGAACAGGGGTCGGATGGCTACACCTTC
>TRBD1|TRBJ2-5|NA|TRBV28
CASSSPKGTGRETQYF
TGTGCCAGCAGTTCCCCAAAGGGGACAGGGAGAGAGACCCAGTACTTC
>NA|TRBJ1-4|NA|TRBV7-9
CASSFSVQGLREKLFF
TGTGCCAGCAGTTTTAGCGTACAGGGCCTTCGGGAAAAACTGTTTTTT
>NA|TRBJ1-2|few|TRBV30
CAWNGRGGRGYGYTF
TGTGCCTGGAACGGACGTGGGGGTAGAGGCTATGGCTACACCTTC
>TRBD1|TRBJ1-3|NA|TRBV4-3
CASSRRTGALSGNTIYF
TGCGCCAGCAGTCGTCGGACAGGGGCCCTCTCTGGAAACACCATATATTTT
>NA|TRBJ1-1|NA|TRBV25-1
CASSARGNTEAFF
TGTGCCAGCAGTGCCAGGGGAAACACTGAAGCTTTCTTT
>NA|TRBJ1-5|NA|TRBV7-8
CASSSLGQPQHF
TGTGCCAGCAGCTCCCTCGGTCAGCCCCAGCATTTT
>NA|TRBJ1-1|NA|TRBV7-9
CASSLYEVTEAFF
TGTGCCAGCAGCTTGTACGAGGTGACTGAAGCTTTCTTT